The following is a T cell receptor beta chain sequence with its context. The target antigen is unknown. The data stem from a study of T cell repertoires in cytomegalovirus infection. The wider study: From public TCR beta signatures came an indication of both CMV infection and matching HLA type. Findings and caveats of the study: Summed frequency of public TCR beta families distinguished CMV carriers with the relevant HLA. The ex vivo response showed dominance by HLA-C-restricted CMV-specific TCR beta clonotypes.

From the reads, TCRdb called clonotypes with MiXCR, one entry per CDR3 protein. Of approximately 110,000 distinct CDR3 sequences listed, 30% to 35% are singletons. CDR1 and CDR2 from the germline V gene are SGHVS and FQNEAQ. Trimming stripped 7 bases from V and 2 bases from J, with 15 bases between. The CDR3 covers 14 residues. V gene TRBV7-8 combines with J gene TRBJ2-7; D call uncertain. Source: CD8+ T cells from cultured PBMCs, taken from culture after CMV antigen stimulation. The receptor was derived from a human donor in good health (CMV status not recorded). Some clones in this sample may be carry-over from other donors' samples. The CDR3 region has the DNA TGTGCCAGCACGGGTCCTGACAACCCCTACGAGCAGTACTTC. This codes for CASTGPDNPYEQYF. The complete variable domain, with remaining parts taken from reference TRBV7-8 and TRBJ2-7, reads GAGVSQSPRYKVAKRGQDVALRCDPISGHVSLFWYQQALGQGPEFLTYFQNEAQLDKSGLPSDRFFAERPEGSVSTLKIQRTQQEDSAVYLCASTGPDNPYEQYFGPGTRLTVT.